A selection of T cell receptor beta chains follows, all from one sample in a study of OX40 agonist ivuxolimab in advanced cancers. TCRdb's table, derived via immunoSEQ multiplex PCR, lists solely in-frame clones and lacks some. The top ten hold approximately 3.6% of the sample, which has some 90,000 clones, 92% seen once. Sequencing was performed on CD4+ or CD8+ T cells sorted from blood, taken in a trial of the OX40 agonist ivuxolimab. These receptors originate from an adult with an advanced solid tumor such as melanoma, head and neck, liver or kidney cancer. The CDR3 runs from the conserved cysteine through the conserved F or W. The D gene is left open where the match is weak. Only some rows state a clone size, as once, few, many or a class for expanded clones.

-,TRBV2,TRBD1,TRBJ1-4,TGTGCCAGCACCCCGGGACAGGTGTCAACTAATGAAAAACTGTTTTTT,CASTPGQVSTNEKLFF
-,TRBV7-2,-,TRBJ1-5,TGTGCCAGCAGCCTCCTGGACAGACCCAATCAGCCCCAGCATTTT,CASSLLDRPNQPQHF
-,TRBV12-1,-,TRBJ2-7,TGTGCCAGCAGCCCCGTTTGCAAGGAGGATACTTTTTACGAGCAGTACTTC,CASSPVCKEDTFYEQYF
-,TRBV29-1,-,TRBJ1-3,TGCAGCGCCCAAAACACTGGGGCTGGAAACACCATATATTTT,CSAQNTGAGNTIYF
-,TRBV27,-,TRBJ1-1,TGTGCCAGCAGTCCCCTGGGGGGGGCGGACACTGAAGCTTTCTTT,CASSPLGGADTEAFF
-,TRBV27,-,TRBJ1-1,TGTGCCAGCAGTTTATCCTTAGACAGCGAAGCTTTCTTT,CASSLSLDSEAFF
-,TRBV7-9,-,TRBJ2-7,TGTGCCAGCAGCACCCGAGACGGGGTACGGGACGAGCAGTACTTC,CASSTRDGVRDEQYF
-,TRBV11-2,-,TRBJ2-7,TGTGCCAGCAGCTTAGGCCCGGGGATCGGATACGAGCAGTACTTC,CASSLGPGIGYEQYF
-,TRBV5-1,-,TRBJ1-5,TGCGCCAGCAGCTTGGACAGCGGCAATCAGCCCCAGCATTTT,CASSLDSGNQPQHF
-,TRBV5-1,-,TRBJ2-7,TGCGCCAGCAGCTTTAGGGGTCCCCTCGACGAGCAGTACTTC,CASSFRGPLDEQYF
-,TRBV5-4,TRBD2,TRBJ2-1,TGTGCCAGCAGCTCATCCATAGCGGGGGTCTACAATGAGCAGTTCTTC,CASSSSIAGVYNEQFF
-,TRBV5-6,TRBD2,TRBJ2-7,TGTGCCAGCAGCTTACGGGAGTGGGAGGGCGAGCAGTACTTC,CASSLREWEGEQYF
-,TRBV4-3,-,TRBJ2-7,TGCGCCAGCAGCCAAGCTTTGTACGGCTCCTACGAGCAGTACTTC,CASSQALYGSYEQYF
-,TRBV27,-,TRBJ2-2,TGTGCCAGCAGTTTGTCAGGACTGGTCAACACCGGGGAGCTGTTTTTT,CASSLSGLVNTGELFF
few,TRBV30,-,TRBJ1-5,TGTGCCGGCCGGGGGGCAGCGATCAATCAGCCCCAGCATTTT,CAGRGAAINQPQHF
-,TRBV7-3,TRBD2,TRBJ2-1,TGTGCCAGCAGCTCGGGACTAGCGGGAGGGGGTGAGCAGTTCTTC,CASSSGLAGGGEQFF
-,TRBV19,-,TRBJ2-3,TGTGCCAGTAGTGACTGGGACGCTCGGGGCACAGATACGCAGTATTTT,CASSDWDARGTDTQYF
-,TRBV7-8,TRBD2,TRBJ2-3,TGTGCCAGCAGCTCGGGACTAGACGCGCAGTATTTT,CASSSGLDAQYF
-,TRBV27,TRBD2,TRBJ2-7,TGTGCCAGCAGCCCCCCGGGACTAGCGGGGGCCTACGAGCAGTACTTC,CASSPPGLAGAYEQYF
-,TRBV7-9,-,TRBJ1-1,TGTGCCAGCAGCCCGACAGTGAACACTGAAGCTTTCTTT,CASSPTVNTEAFF
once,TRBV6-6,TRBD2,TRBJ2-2,TGTGCCAGCAGTGATCTAGCGGGGAACACCGGGGAGCTGTTTTTT,CASSDLAGNTGELFF
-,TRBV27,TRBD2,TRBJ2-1,TGTGCCAGCACTCCTTCGAGCGGGAGAGGCAACAATGAGCAGTTCTTC,CASTPSSGRGNNEQFF
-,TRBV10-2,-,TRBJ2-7,TGCGCCAGCGGGTCCAGCTACGAGCAGTACTTC,CASGSSYEQYF
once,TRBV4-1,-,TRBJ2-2,TGCGCCAGCAGCCAAGATATGGGGGCCACCGGGGAGCTGTTTTTT,CASSQDMGATGELFF
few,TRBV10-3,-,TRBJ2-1,TGTGCCATCAGTCTGGGGGTCAATGAGCAGTTCTTC,CAISLGVNEQFF
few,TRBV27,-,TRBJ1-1,TGTGCCAGCAGTTTAGGGCGACACGCTTTCTTT,CASSLGRHAFF
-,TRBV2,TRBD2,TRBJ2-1,TGTGCCAGCAGCGGGATAGCGGGGGACTCCTACAATGAGCAGTTCTTC,CASSGIAGDSYNEQFF
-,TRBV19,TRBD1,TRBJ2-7,TGTGCCAGTAGTATAGGACTCGGGACAGGGGGCCACGAGCAGTACTTC,CASSIGLGTGGHEQYF
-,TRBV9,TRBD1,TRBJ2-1,TGTGCCAGCAGCCCCCACAGGGGAAATGAGCAGTTCTTC,CASSPHRGNEQFF
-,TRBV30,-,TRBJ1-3,TGTGCCTGGAGTGTACTAGGGGTGGACACCATATATTTT,CAWSVLGVDTIYF
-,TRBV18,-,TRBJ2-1,TGTGCCAGCTCACCGAGGACCGACTCCTACAATGAGCAGTTCTTC,CASSPRTDSYNEQFF